The source of this T cell receptor (beta chain) is a study of human T cells and chemical hapten exposure. TCRdb used MiXCR to reprocess the RACE reads, holding one entry per CDR3 protein. The sample lists roughly 52,000 distinct CDR3 sequences, just under 10% occurring once. This CDR3 region has 13 residues. Trimming removed 8 bases at V and 6 bases at J, with 13 bases between. Germline-derived CDR1 and CDR2 are SNHLY and FYNNEI. As to time point: patch test 2, 6 weeks after DPC sensitization. The treatment here: therapeutic diphenylcyclopropenone sensitization with weekly scalp DPC. The TCR comes from a woman aged 45-65 years with alopecia areata. Some clones in this sample may be carry-over from other donors' samples. The specimen was whole blood, collected in connection with sensitization to the hapten diphenylcyclopropenone (DPC). This chain uses TRBV2 with TRBJ2-2; D is perhaps TRBD1 or TRBD2 (5 bases each). CDR3 residues: CASLQLGAGELFF. The CDR3 coding sequence is TGTGCCAGCCTACAACTAGGGGCCGGGGAGCTGTTTTTT.